The source of this T cell receptor (beta chain) is a study of lymphopenia after photon versus proton radiotherapy. Using immunoSEQ multiplex PCR, the repertoire was profiled, and TCRdb retains in-frame clones only, with some absent. The sample lists about 16,000 clones; around nine tenths were seen once. This CDR3 has 14 amino acids. Germline CDR1 is MNHNY and CDR2 is SVGAGI (reference sequence). With 1 base clipped from V and 7 bases from J, the junction kept 2 bases outside the gene matches. Worth noting for this clone: Antigen unknown.

Study-wide points: Oligoclonal CD8+ Temra expansion after nadir drove photon patients' diversity drop. Only patients who died were analyzed for survival; proton advantage is unproven. Under photons, naive T cells and diversity fell while effector/memory populations rose.

The clonotype was recovered from a woman aged 55 to 70 with cholangiocarcinoma. Some clones in this sample may be carry-over from other donors' samples. The V gene is TRBV6-6, the J gene TRBJ1-4, with 8 bases identical to TRBD1. Sample: peripheral blood, taken from a patient treated with proton-based radiotherapy. The CDR3 is CASSYLGQAEKLFF. The CDR3 DNA reads TGTGCCAGCAGTTACTTGGGACAGGCTGAAAAACTGTTTTTT.